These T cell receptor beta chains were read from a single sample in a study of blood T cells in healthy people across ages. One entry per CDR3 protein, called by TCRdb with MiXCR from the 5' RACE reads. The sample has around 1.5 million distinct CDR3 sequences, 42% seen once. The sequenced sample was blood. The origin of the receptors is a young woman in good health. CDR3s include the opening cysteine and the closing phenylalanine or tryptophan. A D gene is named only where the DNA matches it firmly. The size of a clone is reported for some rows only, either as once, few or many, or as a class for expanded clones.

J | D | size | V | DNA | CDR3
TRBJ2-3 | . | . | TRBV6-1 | TGTGCCAGCAGTGAAAGGTGGGATACGCAGTATTTT | CASSERWDTQYF
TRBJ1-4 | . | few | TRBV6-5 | TGTGCCAGCAGTACCGACGGGGGTACTAATGAAAAACTGTTTTTT | CASSTDGGTNEKLFF
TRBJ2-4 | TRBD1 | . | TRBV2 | TGTGCCAGCAGTCCTGGGGTAAGGGGACAGAAGGGGAACATTCAGTACTTC | CASSPGVRGQKGNIQYF
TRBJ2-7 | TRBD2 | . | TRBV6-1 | TGTGCCAGTCGGCGGGAGAGCAGGATAGGCTCCTACGAGCAGTACTTC | CASRRESRIGSYEQYF
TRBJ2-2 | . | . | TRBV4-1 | TGCGCCAGCAGCCAAGTCAGTAGTGCCGGGGAGCTGTTTTTT | CASSQVSSAGELFF
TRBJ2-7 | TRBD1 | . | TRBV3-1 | TGTGCCAGCAGACAGGGGACGGTCTACGAGCAGTACTTC | CASRQGTVYEQYF
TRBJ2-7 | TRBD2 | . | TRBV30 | TGTGCCTGGAGTAGACTAGCGGGCGACGAGCAGTACTTC | CAWSRLAGDEQYF
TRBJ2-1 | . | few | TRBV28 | TGTGCCAGCAGTTTGGATGGTGACTACAATGAGCAGTTCTTC | CASSLDGDYNEQFF
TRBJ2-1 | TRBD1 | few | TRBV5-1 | TGCGCCAGCAGCTCCCACCCCGGGACAGCCTACAATGAGCAGTTCTTC | CASSSHPGTAYNEQFF
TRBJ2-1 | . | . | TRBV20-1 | TGCAGTGCTAGTTGGCACCCTAGCAGAGAGACCCAGTTCTTC | CSASWHPSRETQFF
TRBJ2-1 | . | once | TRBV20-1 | TGCAGTGCCCCTGAGGGACTCCCAGGCGATGAGCAGTTCTTC | CSAPEGLPGDEQFF
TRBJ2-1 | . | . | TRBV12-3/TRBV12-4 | TGTGCCAGCAGTTTCCCCGCCAGGGCCGCTGAGCAGTTCTTC | CASSFPARAAEQFF
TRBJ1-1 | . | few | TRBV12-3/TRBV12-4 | TGTGCCAGCAGCCACCGGACAGCTGAAGCTTTCTTT | CASSHRTAEAFF
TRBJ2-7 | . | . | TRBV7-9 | TGTGCCAGCAGTCCGACCGGGACGGGGTTTACCTACGAGCAGTACTTC | CASSPTGTGFTYEQYF
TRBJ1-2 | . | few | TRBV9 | TGTGCCAGCAGCCCCCGTCCGGGGGCTAACTATGGCTACACCTTC | CASSPRPGANYGYTF
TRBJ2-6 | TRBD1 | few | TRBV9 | TGTGCCAGCAGCGGAGGACAGGGGAAGGTCGCTGGGGCCAACGTCCTGACTTTC | CASSGGQGKVAGANVLTF
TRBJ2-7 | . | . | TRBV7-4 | TGTGCCAGCAGCTTAGATGCAGGTTGGGACTACGAGCAGTACTTC | CASSLDAGWDYEQYF
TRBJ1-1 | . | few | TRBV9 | TGTGCCAGCAGCGAGGGCTCGGGGGACACTGAAGCTTTCTTT | CASSEGSGDTEAFF
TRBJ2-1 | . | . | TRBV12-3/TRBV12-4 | TGTGCCAGCAGTTTACCTATTTCCCGTATTCAGTTCTTC | CASSLPISRIQFF
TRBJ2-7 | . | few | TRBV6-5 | TGTGCCAGCGAGAGCTCCTACGAGCAGTACTTC | CASESSYEQYF
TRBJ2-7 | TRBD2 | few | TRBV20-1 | TGCAGTGCTAGAGATCTCTCGCGGGGGGCCTACGAGCAGTACTTC | CSARDLSRGAYEQYF
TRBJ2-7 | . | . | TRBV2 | TGTGCCGGCAGTGAAGGGTTTAGTACTGGCGCAGGGTCCTACGAGCAGTACTTC | CAGSEGFSTGAGSYEQYF
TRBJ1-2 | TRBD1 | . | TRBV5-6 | TGTGCCAGCAGCCCGGGACAGGGCCTTATCAGGAGTGGCTACACCTTC | CASSPGQGLIRSGYTF
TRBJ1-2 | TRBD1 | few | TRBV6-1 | TGTGCCAGCAGTGGAGGGACAGGGGGCGCGGGGGGGTTAGGCTATGGCTACACCTTC | CASSGGTGGAGGLGYGYTF
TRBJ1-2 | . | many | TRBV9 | TGTGCCAGCTCAGTCGGGAGCTATGGCTACACCTTC | CASSVGSYGYTF
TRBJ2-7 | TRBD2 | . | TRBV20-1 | TGCAGTGCCCCGGGACGAGCGGGAACCTACGAGCAGTACTTC | CSAPGRAGTYEQYF
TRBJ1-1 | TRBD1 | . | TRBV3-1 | TGTGCCAGCAGCCAAGAGGGACAGACCTTGAACACTGAAGCTTTCTTT | CASSQEGQTLNTEAFF
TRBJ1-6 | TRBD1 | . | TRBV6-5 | TGTGCCAGCAGTTCCACGGACAGGGGATGGAATTCACCCCTCCACTTT | CASSSTDRGWNSPLHF
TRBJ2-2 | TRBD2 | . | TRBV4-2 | TGTGCCAGCAGCCGGGGACTAGCGGGCCCCGAGGCGGCGGAGCTGTTTTTT | CASSRGLAGPEAAELFF
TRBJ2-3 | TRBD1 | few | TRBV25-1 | TGTGCCAGCAGTGGACAGGGGACCAGAAGCACAGATACGCAGTATTTT | CASSGQGTRSTDTQYF
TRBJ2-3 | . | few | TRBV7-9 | TGTGCCAGCAGCTTAGGGGAGAGACAGGACCGCACAGATACGCAGTATTTT | CASSLGERQDRTDTQYF
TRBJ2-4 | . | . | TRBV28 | TGTGCCAGCAGTTTGATTGTCCGGAATGAGCTAGCCAAAAACATTCAGTACTTC | CASSLIVRNELAKNIQYF
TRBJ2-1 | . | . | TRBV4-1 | TGCGCCAGCAGCCAAGATATGGCTAGCAATGAGCAGTTCTTC | CASSQDMASNEQFF
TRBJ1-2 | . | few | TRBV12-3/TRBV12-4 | TGTGCCAGCAGCTCCGACGACAGAGATGGCTACACCTTC | CASSSDDRDGYTF
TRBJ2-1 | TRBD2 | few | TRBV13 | TGTGCCAGCAGCCAAAATAGCGGGGCCTACAATGAGCAGTTCTTC | CASSQNSGAYNEQFF
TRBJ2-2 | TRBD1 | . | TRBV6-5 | TGTGCCAGCACACCAACAGGGGATATCGCCGGGGAGCTGTTTTTT | CASTPTGDIAGELFF
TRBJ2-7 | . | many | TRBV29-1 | TGCAGCGTTTTGGTTTCGAGCTACGAGCAGTACTTC | CSVLVSSYEQYF
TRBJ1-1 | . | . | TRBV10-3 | TGTGCCATCAGTGAGTCCGCAGGGAACACTGAAGCTTTCTTT | CAISESAGNTEAFF
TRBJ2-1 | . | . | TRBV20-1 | TGCAGTGCTAGCGATCCGGTGGGGGCTAGCGGCTCGTACAATGAGCAGTTCTTC | CSASDPVGASGSYNEQFF
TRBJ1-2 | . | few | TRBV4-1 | TGCGCCAGCAACCCTCCGGGACATTCCCCTAACTATGGCTACACCTTC | CASNPPGHSPNYGYTF
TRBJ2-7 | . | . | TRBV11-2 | TGTGCCAGCAGCTCAAGGGACCAAAAAAACGAGCAGTACTTC | CASSSRDQKNEQYF
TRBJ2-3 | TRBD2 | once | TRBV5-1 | TGCGCCAGCAAGGAAACTAGCGGCCACGATACGCAGTATTTT | CASKETSGHDTQYF
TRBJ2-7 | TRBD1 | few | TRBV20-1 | TGCAGTGCTAGGCACAGGGGGGTCTCCTACGAGCAGTACTTC | CSARHRGVSYEQYF
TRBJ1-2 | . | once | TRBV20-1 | TGCAGTGGATCCCTTGACGTGAAAACGCAAGCTAACTATGGCTACACCTTC | CSGSLDVKTQANYGYTF
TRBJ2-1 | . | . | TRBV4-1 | TGCGCCAGCACCCAGGGAGCGGATGAGCAGTTCTTC | CASTQGADEQFF
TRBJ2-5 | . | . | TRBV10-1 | TGCGCCAGCAGTGACATGGTCAGAACTGCAGGGTTAGAGACCCAGTACTTC | CASSDMVRTAGLETQYF
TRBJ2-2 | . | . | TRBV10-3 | TGTGCCATCAGGGAGCCGGGGGGCGCCAACACCGGGGAGCTGTTTTTT | CAIREPGGANTGELFF
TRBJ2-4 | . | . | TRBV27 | TGTGCCAGCAGTATACCGGGACACGGTTTGCCGCAGTACTTC | CASSIPGHGLPQYF
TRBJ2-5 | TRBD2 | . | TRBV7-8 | TGTGCCAGCAGCTTAGAGGTTCCTCTGGGACTAGCGGGGAGAGAGACCCAGTACTTC | CASSLEVPLGLAGRETQYF
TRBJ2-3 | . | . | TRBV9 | TGTGCCAGCAGCGTAGATATGGTCCCAGATACGCAGTATTTT | CASSVDMVPDTQYF
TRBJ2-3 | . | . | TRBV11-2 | TGTGCCAGCAGCGCCCACACAGGCTACACAGATACGCAGTATTTT | CASSAHTGYTDTQYF
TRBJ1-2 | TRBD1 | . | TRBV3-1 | TGTGCCAGCAGCCATGCCGGACAGGGAAACTATGGCTACACCTTC | CASSHAGQGNYGYTF